This TCR beta chain was recovered during a study of beta chain features in type 1 diabetes. Overall study: Summed over all samples, the examined sorted cells came to 90 million to 120 million. Notes on the study in general: A moderate, significant TCRB CDR3 shortening appeared in type 1 diabetes across four CD4+ subsets.

This CDR3 region has 16 residues. The ends lost 1 base at V and 6 bases at J; junction bases unmatched: 6. From germline, CDR1 is SGHTA and CDR2 FQGNSA. The entirety of the isolated RNA underwent reverse transcription, so expressed TCRB transcripts were sequenced. Using immunoSEQ multiplex PCR, the repertoire was profiled, and TCRdb retains in-frame clones only, with some absent. The sample contains hundreds of thousands of clones, roughly 31% of which appear only once. CD45RO/CCR7/CD25/CD127/CD95/CD27 separated CD4+ naive, central memory, regulatory and stem cell-like memory cells by sorting. On this clone: Its antigen remains unknown.

The sequence came from a man in his late teens or twenties in good health. The V and J genes are TRBV7-2 and TRBJ2-1; 10 bases are shared with TRBD2. Sequencing was done on a sample of naive CD4+ T cells from blood. CDR3 DNA sequence: TGTGCCAGCAGCTTAGTTCCCAGCGGGAGGGCCAATGAGCAGTTCTTC. It translates to CASSLVPSGRANEQFF.